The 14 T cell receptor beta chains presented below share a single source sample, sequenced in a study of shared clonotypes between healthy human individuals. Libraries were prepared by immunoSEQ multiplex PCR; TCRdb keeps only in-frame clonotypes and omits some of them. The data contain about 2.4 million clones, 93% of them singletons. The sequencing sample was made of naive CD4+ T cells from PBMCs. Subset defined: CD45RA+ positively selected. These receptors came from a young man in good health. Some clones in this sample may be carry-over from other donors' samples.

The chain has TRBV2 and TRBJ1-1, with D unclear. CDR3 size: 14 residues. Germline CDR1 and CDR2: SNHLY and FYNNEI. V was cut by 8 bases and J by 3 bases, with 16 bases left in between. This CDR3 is CASGLESGDTEAFF. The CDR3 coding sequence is TGTGCCAGCGGCTTAGAAAGCGGGGACACTGAAGCTTTCTTT.

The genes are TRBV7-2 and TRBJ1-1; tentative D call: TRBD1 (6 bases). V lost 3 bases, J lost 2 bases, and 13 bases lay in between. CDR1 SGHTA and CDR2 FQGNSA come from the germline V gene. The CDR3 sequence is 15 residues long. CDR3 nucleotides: TGTGCCAGCAGCTTGGCCGGGACAACAAACACTGAAGCTTTCTTT. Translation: CASSLAGTTNTEAFF.

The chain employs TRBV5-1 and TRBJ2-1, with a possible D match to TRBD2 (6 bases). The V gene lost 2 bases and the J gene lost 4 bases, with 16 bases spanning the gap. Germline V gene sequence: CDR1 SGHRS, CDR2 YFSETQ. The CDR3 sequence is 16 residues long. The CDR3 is CASSFQPAGLYNEQFF. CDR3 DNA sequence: TGCGCCAGCAGCTTTCAGCCCGCCGGACTATACAATGAGCAGTTCTTC.

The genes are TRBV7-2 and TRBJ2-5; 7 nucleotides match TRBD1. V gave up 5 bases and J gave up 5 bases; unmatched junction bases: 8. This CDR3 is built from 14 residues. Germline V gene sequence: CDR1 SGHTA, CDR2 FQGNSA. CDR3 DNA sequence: TGTGCCAGCAGCCGGGACAGCTTGAGGGAGACCCAGTACTTC. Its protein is CASSRDSLRETQYF.

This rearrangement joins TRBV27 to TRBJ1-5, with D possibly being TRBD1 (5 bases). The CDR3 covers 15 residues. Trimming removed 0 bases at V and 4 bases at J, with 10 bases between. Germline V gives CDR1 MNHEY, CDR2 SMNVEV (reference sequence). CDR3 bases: TGTGCCAGCAGTTTATCACGGGACGCGAATCAGCCCCAGCATTTT. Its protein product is CASSLSRDANQPQHF.

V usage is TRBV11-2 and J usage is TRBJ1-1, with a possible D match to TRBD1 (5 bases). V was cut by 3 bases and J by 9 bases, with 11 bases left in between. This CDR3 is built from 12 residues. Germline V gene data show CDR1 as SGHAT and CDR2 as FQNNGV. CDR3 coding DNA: TGTGCCAGCAGCTTGTACGGGGCCCAAGCTTTCTTT. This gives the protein CASSLYGAQAFF.

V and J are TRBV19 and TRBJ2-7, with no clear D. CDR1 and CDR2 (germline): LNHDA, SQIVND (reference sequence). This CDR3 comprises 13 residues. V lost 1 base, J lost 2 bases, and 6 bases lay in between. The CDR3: CASSIVGTYEQYF. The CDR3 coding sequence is TGTGCCAGTAGTATAGTTGGGACCTACGAGCAGTACTTC.

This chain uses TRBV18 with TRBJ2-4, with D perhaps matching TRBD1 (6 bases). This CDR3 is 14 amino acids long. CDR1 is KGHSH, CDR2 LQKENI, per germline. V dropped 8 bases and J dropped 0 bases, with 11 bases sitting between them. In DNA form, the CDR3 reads TGTGCCAGCCGCCAGGGGCTAGCCAAAAACATTCAGTACTTC. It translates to CASRQGLAKNIQYF.

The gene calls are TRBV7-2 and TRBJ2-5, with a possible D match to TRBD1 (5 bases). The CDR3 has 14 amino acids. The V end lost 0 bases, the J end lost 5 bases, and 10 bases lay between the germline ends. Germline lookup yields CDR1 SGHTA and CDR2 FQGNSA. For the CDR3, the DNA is TGTGCCAGCAGCTTAGCGGCAGGGCGGGAGACCCAGTACTTC. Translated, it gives CASSLAAGRETQYF.

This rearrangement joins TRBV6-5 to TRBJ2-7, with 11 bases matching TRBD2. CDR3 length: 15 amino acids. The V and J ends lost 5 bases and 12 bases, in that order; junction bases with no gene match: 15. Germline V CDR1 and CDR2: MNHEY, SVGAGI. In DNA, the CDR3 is TGTGCCAGCAGTCCGTACTACACTAGCGGGAGAGACCTGTACTTC. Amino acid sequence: CASSPYYTSGRDLYF.

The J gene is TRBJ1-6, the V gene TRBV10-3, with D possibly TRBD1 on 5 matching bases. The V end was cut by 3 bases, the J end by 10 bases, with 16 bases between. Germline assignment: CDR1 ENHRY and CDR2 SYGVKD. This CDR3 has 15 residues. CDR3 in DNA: TGTGCCATCAGTGAAGGGGTGGCAGGGCGGTCACCCCTCCACTTT. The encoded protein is CAISEGVAGRSPLHF.

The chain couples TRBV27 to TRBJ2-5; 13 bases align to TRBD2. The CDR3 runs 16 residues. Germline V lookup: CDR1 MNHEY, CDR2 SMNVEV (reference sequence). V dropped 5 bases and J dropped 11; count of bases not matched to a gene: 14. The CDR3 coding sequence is TGTGCCAGCAGTCGAGGACTAGCGGGAGCCAGAGGGGAGCAGTACTTC. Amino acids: CASSRGLAGARGEQYF.

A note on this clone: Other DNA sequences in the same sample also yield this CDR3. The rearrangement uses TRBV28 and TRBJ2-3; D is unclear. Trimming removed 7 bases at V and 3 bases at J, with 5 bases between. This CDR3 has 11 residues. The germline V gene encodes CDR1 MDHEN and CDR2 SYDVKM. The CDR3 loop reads CASTRTDTQYF. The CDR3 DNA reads TGTGCCAGCACCCGTACAGATACGCAGTATTTT.

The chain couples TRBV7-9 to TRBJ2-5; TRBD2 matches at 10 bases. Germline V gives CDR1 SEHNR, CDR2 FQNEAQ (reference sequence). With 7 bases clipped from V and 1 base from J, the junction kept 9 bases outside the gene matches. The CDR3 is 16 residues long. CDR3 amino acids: CASTPRVAGGQETQYF. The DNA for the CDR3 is TGTGCCAGCACCCCGAGGGTAGCGGGAGGCCAAGAGACCCAGTACTTC.